This T cell receptor beta chain was captured in a study of radiation and T cells in renal cell carcinoma. On this clone: Its specificity is unknown.

Whole-study findings and limits: Irradiated tumors had higher TCR clonality than control tumors.

As to treatment: treatment-naive control, cytoreductive nephrectomy. The patient's renal cell carcinoma had clear cell pathology. Method: immunoSEQ multiplex PCR; TCRdb's copy keeps in-frame clones and lacks some. This table holds 20,000 to 30,000 clones, about three fifths found once. Germline V gives CDR1 LGHNA, CDR2 YSLEER. V lost 0 bases to trimming and J lost 3 bases, with 11 bases between them. The CDR3 runs 15 residues. The receptor was derived from a man aged 40-49 years with renal cell carcinoma. Sequences were derived from tumor tissue, sampled from a patient whose treatment was nephrectomy without radiotherapy. This chain links TRBV4-3 with TRBJ2-5, with D perhaps matching TRBD1 (5 bases). CDR3 DNA: TGCGCCAGCAGCCAAGATAAGGGGCGCGAAGAGACCCAGTACTTC. Protein sequence: CASSQDKGREETQYF.